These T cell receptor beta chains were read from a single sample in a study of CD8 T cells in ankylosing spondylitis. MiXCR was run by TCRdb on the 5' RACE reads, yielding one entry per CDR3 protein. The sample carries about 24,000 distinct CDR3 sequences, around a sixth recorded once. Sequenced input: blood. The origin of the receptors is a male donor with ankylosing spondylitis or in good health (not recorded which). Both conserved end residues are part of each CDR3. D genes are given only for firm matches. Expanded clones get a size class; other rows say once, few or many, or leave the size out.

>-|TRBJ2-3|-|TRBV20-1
CSASRRDGTDTQYF
TGCAGTGCTAGTAGGAGGGACGGCACAGATACGCAGTATTTT
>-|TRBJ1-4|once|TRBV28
CANTGGREKLFF
TGTGCCAACACAGGCGGACGGGAAAAACTGTTTTTT
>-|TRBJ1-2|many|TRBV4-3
CASSQTQASYGYTF
TGCGCCAGCAGCCAGACGCAGGCCTCCTATGGCTACACCTTC
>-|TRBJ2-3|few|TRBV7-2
CASSLMGGYTDTQYF
TGTGCCAGCAGCCTTATGGGGGGATACACAGATACGCAGTATTTT
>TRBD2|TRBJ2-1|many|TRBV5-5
CASSVAGGFREQFF
TGTGCCAGCAGCGTGGCGGGAGGCTTCAGGGAGCAGTTCTTC
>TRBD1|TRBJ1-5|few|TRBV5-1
CASSPRQGGPPQHF
TGCGCCAGCAGCCCTAGACAGGGCGGGCCGCCCCAGCATTTT
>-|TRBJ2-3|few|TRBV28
CASSSPRDTQYF
TGTGCCAGCAGTTCGCCGAGGGATACGCAGTATTTT
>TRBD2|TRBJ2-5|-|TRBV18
CASSPTSGQETQYF
TGTGCCAGCTCACCGACTAGCGGCCAAGAGACCCAGTACTTC
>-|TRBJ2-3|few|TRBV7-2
CASSLGENTQYF
TGTGCCAGCAGCTTAGGTGAAAATACGCAGTATTTT
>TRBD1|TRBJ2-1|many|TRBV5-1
CASSPSGTGIYNEQFF
TGCGCCAGCAGCCCGTCCGGGACAGGGATATACAATGAGCAGTTCTTC
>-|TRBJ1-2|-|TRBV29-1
CSVDGRLGYTF
TGCAGCGTTGACGGCAGGCTTGGCTACACCTTC
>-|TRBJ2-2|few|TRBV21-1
CASSKAGGTGELFF
TGTGCCAGCAGCAAAGCGGGAGGCACCGGGGAGCTGTTTTTT
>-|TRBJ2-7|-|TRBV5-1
CASSLDRDEQYF
TGCGCCAGCAGTCTCGACCGCGACGAGCAGTACTTC
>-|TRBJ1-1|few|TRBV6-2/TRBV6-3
CASLNPTNTEAFF
TGTGCCAGCCTTAATCCGACGAACACTGAAGCTTTCTTT
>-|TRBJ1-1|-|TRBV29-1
CSPQTNTEAFF
TGCAGCCCTCAAACGAACACTGAAGCTTTCTTT
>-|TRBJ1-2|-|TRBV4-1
CASSPPRKGYGYTF
TGCGCCAGCAGCCCCCCCAGGAAGGGCTATGGCTACACCTTC
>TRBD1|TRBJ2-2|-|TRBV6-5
CASSSPGTVTNTGELFF
TGTGCCAGCAGTTCCCCGGGGACAGTTACGAACACCGGGGAGCTGTTTTTT
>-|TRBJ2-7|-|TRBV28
CASSSYRDKSYYEQYF
TGTGCCAGCAGTAGTTACCGGGACAAATCCTACTACGAGCAGTACTTC
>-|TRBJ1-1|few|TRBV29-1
CSALLGSTEAFF
TGCAGCGCATTGCTCGGTTCGACTGAAGCTTTCTTT
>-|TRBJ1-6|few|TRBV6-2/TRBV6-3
CASRSKPAAVSPLHF
TGTGCCAGCAGATCCAAACCGGCCGCCGTTTCACCCCTCCACTTT
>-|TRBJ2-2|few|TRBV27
CASSLANTGELFF
TGTGCCAGCAGTCTGGCGAACACCGGGGAGCTGTTTTTT
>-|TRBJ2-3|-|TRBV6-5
CASIGADTQYF
TGTGCCAGCATTGGTGCAGATACGCAGTATTTT
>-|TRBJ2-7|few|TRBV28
CASSFPPAGKPEQYF
TGTGCCAGCAGTTTCCCCCCGGCAGGGAAACCCGAGCAGTACTTC
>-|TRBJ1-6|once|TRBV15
CATSRRAANSPLHF
TGTGCCACCAGCAGGCGGGCAGCTAATTCACCCCTCCACTTT
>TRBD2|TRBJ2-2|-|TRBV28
CASSSGLAVPGGELFF
TGTGCCAGCAGTTCGGGACTAGCGGTCCCGGGGGGGGAGCTGTTTTTT
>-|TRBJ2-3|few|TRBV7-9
CASSPQESPTDTQYF
TGTGCCAGCAGCCCCCAGGAGAGTCCCACAGATACGCAGTATTTT
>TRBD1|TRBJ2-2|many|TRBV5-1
CASSHRGRNTGELFF
TGCGCCAGCAGCCACAGGGGGCGGAACACCGGGGAGCTGTTTTTT
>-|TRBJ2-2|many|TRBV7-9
CASGTNTGELFF
TGTGCCAGCGGGACGAACACCGGGGAGCTGTTTTTT
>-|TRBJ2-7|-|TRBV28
CASRKLTSTVF
TGTGCCAGCAGGAAATTGACTAGTACGGTCTTC
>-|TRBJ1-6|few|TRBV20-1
CSARIRENSPLHF
TGCAGTGCTAGGATACGGGAGAATTCACCCCTCCACTTT
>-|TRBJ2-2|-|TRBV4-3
CASSQDPQVDTGELFF
TGCGCCAGCAGCCAAGATCCACAGGTGGACACCGGGGAGCTGTTTTTT
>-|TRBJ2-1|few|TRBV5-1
CASSSQGSPYNEQFF
TGCGCCAGCAGCTCGCAGGGGTCCCCCTACAATGAGCAGTTCTTC
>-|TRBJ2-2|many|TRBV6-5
CASSYRRGGTGELFF
TGTGCCAGCAGTTACAGGCGGGGCGGCACCGGGGAGCTGTTTTTT
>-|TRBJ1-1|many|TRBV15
CATSRRQVNTEAFF
TGTGCCACCAGCAGGAGACAGGTGAACACTGAAGCTTTCTTT
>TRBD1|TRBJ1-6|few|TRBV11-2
CASSLGRQGNSPLHF
TGTGCCAGCAGCTTAGGGAGACAGGGGAATTCACCCCTCCACTTT
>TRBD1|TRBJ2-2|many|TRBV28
CASSPLHRTGGNPGELFF
TGTGCCAGCAGTCCCCTCCATCGGACAGGGGGGAACCCCGGGGAGCTGTTTTTT
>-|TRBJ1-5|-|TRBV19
CASSPINSNQPQHF
TGTGCCAGTAGCCCAATTAATAGCAATCAGCCCCAGCATTTT
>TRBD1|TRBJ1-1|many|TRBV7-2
CASSQFRGPTEAFF
TGTGCCAGCAGCCAATTCAGGGGGCCCACTGAAGCTTTCTTT
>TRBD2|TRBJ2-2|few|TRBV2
CASNLAGGITGELFF
TGTGCCAGCAACCTAGCGGGGGGGATCACCGGGGAGCTGTTTTTT
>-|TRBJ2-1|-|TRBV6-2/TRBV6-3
CASSYGGSNEQFF
TGTGCCAGCAGTTACGGAGGGTCCAATGAGCAGTTCTTC
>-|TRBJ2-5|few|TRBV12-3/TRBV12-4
CASSPGQQETQYF
TGTGCCAGCAGCCCCGGACAGCAAGAGACCCAGTACTTC
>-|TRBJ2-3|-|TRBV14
CASGAADTQYF
TGTGCCAGCGGGGCGGCAGATACGCAGTATTTT
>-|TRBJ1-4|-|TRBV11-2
CASSLVGPLGEKLFF
TGTGCCAGCAGCTTAGTTGGCCCGCTGGGCGAAAAACTGTTTTTT
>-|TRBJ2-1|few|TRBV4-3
CASSQGLQNNEQFF
TGCGCCAGCAGCCAAGGACTACAGAACAATGAGCAGTTCTTC
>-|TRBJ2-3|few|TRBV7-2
CASSSARVTDTQYF
TGTGCCAGCAGCTCCGCTCGGGTCACAGATACGCAGTATTTT
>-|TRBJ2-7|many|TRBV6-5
CASSQGPYEQYF
TGTGCCAGCAGCCAGGGGCCCTACGAGCAGTACTTC
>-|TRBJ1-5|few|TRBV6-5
CASSWDINQPQHF
TGTGCCAGCAGCTGGGATATCAATCAGCCCCAGCATTTT
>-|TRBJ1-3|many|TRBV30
CAWSTGTGNTIYF
TGTGCCTGGAGTACAGGTACTGGAAACACCATATATTTT
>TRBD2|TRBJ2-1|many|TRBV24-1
CATSDWGLAGVNEQFF
TGTGCCACCAGTGATTGGGGACTAGCGGGAGTTAATGAGCAGTTCTTC
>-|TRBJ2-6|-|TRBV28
CASRKGFSGANVLTF
TGTGCCAGCAGGAAGGGTTTCTCTGGGGCCAACGTCCTGACTTTC
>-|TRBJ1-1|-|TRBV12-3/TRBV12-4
CANPESTEAFF
TGTGCCAACCCTGAGAGCACTGAAGCTTTCTTT
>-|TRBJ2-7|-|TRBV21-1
CASITPGTSGSLYEQYF
TGTGCCAGCATAACCCCCGGGACTAGCGGGAGTCTATACGAGCAGTACTTC
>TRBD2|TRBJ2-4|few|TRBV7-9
CASSHDGGEKYF
TGTGCCAGCAGCCATGACGGGGGGGAAAAGTACTTC
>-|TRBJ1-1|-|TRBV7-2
CASSWGTRMNTEAFF
TGTGCCAGCAGCTGGGGGACACGTATGAACACTGAAGCTTTCTTT
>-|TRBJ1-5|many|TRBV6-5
CASRNRVDQPQHF
TGTGCCAGCAGGAACAGGGTTGATCAGCCCCAGCATTTT
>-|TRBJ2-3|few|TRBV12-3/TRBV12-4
CASSLYGITDTQYF
TGTGCCAGCAGTTTGTACGGCATCACAGATACGCAGTATTTT
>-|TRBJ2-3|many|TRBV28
CASGRRDTDTQYF
TGTGCCAGCGGGAGACGTGACACAGATACGCAGTATTTT
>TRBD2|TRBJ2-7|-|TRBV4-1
CASSQDPEAGGFSYEQYF
TGCGCCAGCAGCCAGGATCCTGAAGCGGGGGGATTTTCCTACGAGCAGTACTTC